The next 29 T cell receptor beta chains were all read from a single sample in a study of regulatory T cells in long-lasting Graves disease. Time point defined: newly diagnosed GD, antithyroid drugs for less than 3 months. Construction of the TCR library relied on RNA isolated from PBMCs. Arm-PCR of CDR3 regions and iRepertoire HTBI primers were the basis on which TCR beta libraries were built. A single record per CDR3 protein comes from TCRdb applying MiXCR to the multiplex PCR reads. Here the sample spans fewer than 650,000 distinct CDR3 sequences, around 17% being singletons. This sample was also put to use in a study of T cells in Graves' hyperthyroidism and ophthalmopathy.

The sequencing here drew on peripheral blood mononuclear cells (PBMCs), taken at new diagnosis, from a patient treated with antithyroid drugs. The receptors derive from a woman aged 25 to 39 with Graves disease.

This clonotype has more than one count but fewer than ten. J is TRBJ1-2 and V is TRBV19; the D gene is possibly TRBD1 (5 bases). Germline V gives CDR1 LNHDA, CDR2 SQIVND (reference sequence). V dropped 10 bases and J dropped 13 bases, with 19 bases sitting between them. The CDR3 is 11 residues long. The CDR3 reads CAISGGSSCTF. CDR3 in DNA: TGTGCCATCAGTGGGGGGTCAAGCTGCACCTTC.

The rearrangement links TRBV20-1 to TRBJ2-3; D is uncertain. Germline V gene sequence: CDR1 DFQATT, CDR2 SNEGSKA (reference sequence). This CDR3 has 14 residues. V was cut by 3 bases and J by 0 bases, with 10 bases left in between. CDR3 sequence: CSARPEFSTDTQYF. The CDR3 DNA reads TGCAGTGCTAGGCCAGAGTTTAGCACAGATACGCAGTATTTT.

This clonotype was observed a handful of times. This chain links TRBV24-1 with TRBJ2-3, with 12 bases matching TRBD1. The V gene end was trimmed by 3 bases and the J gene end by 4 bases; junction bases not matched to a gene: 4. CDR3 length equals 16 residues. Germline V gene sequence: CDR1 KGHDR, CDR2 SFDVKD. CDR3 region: CATSDTGTGGADTQYF. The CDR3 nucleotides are TGTGCCACCAGTGATACAGGGACAGGGGGCGCAGATACGCAGTATTTT.

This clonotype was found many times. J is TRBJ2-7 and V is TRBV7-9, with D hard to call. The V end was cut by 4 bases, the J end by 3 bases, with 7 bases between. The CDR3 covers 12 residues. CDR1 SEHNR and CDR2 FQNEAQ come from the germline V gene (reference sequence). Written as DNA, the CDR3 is TGTGCCAGCAGCTCCTCCTACTACGAGCAGTACTTC. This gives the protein CASSSSYYEQYF.

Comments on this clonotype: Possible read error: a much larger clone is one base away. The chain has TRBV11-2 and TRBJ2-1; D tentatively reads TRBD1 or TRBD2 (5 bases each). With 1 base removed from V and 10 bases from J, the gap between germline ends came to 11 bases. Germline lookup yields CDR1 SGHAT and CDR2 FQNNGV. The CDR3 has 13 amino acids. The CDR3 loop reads CASSLARGTEQFF. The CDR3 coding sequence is TGTGCCAGCAGCTTAGCCAGAGGGACCGAGCAGTTCTTC.

CDR3 protein: CASSERSGEHYGYTF. The CDR3, as DNA: TGTGCCAGCAGCGAACGGTCAGGGGAACACTATGGCTACACCTTC. The chain is built from TRBV7-9 and TRBJ1-2; weak D call: TRBD1 (6 bases). The V end lost 5 bases, the J end lost 3 bases, and 16 bases lay between the germline ends. The CDR3 length is 15 residues. CDR1 SEHNR and CDR2 FQNEAQ come from the germline V gene (reference sequence).

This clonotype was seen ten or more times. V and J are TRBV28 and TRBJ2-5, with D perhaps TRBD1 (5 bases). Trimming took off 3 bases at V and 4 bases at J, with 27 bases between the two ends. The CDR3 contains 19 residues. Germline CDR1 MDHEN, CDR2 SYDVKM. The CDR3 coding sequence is TGTGCCAGCAGTTTCGGTTTAACCGCCGGGCTACCGCAGGGAGAGACCCAGTACTTC. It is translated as CASSFGLTAGLPQGETQYF.

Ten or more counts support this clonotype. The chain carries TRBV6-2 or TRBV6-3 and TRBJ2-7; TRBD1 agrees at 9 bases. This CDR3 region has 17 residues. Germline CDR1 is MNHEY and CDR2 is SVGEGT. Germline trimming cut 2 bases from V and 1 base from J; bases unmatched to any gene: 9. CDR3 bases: TGTGCCAGCAGTTACACGCGGACAGGGGCTTCTTCCTACGAGCAGTACTTC. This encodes CASSYTRTGASSYEQYF.

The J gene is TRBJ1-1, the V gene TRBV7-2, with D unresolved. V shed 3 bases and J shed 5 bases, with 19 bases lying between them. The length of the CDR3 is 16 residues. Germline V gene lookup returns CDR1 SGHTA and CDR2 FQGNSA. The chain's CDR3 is CASSLGAALGKTEAFF. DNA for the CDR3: TGTGCCAGCAGCTTGGGAGCCGCTTTGGGTAAAACTGAAGCTTTCTTT.

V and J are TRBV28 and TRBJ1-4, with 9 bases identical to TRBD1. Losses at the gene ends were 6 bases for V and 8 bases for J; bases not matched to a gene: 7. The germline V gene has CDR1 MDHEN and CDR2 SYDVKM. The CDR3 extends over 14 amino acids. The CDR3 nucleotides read TGTGCCAGCAGGAGGGACAGGGTAAAGGAAAAACTGTTTTTT. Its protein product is CASRRDRVKEKLFF.

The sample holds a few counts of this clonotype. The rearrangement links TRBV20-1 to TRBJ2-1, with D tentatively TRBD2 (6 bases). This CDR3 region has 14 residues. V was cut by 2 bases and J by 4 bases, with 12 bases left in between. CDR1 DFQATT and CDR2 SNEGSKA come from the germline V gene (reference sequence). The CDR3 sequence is CSARRSGVYNEQFF. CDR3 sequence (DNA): TGCAGTGCTAGACGTAGCGGAGTTTACAATGAGCAGTTCTTC.

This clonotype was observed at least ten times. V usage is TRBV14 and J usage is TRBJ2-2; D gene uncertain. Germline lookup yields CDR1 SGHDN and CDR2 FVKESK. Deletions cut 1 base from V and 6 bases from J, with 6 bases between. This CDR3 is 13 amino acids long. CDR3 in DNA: TGTGCCAGCAGCCAAGCGGTTCCCGGGGAGCTGTTTTTT. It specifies CASSQAVPGELFF.

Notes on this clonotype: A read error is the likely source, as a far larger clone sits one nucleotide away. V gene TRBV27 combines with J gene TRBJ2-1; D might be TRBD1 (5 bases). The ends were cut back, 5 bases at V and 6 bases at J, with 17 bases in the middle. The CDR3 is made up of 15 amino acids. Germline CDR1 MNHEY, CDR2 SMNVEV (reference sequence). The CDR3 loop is CASSERAGYCNEQFF. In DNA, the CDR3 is TGTGCCAGCAGTGAACGGGCAGGGTACTGCAATGAGCAGTTCTTC.

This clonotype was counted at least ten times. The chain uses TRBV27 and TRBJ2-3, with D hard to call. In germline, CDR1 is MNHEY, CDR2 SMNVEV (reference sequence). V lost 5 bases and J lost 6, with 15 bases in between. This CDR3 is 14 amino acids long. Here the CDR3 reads CASSAFLPLDTQYF. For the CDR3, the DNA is TGTGCCAGCAGTGCGTTCCTCCCCCTTGATACGCAGTATTTT.

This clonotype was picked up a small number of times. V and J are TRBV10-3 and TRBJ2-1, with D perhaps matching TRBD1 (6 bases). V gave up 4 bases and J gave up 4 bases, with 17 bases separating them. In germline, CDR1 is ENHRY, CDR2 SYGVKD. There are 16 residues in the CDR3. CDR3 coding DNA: TGTGCCATCAGTGGCATTTCTCCAGGGGTTTACAATGAGCAGTTCTTC. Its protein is CAISGISPGVYNEQFF.

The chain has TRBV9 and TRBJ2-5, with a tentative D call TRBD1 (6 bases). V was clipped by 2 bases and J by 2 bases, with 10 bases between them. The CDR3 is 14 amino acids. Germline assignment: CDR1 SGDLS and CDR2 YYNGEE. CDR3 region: CASSVRQVQETQYF. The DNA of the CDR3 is TGTGCCAGCAGCGTCCGACAGGTTCAAGAGACCCAGTACTTC.

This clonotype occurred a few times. This CDR3 is CASSASGTVNTGELFF. In DNA, the CDR3 is TGTGCCAGCAGCGCGTCCGGGACGGTCAACACCGGGGAGCTGTTTTTT. V usage is TRBV7-2 and J usage is TRBJ2-2; TRBD1 or TRBD2 may be the D gene (5 bases each). The germline V gene encodes CDR1 SGHTA and CDR2 FQGNSA. This CDR3 comprises 16 residues. V was shortened by 5 bases and J by 2 bases, with 15 bases between the two germline ends.

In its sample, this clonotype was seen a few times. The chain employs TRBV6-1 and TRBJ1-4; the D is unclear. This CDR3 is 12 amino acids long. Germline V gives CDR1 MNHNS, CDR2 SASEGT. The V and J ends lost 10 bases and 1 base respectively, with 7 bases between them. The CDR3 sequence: CATRKTNEKLFF. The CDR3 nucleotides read TGTGCCACACGGAAAACTAATGAAAAACTGTTTTTT.

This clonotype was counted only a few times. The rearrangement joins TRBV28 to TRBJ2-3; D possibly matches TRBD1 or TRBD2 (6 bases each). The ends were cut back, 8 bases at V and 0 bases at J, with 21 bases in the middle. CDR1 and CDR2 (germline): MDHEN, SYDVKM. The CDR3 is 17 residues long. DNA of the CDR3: TGTGCCAGCGGCGCCGGTGTCAGGGGACTTAGCACAGATACGCAGTATTTT. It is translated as CASGAGVRGLSTDTQYF.

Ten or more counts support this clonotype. CDR3 sequence (DNA): TGTGCCACCAGTGAGACAGGGTGGAATTCACCCCTCCACTTT. Its translation is CATSETGWNSPLHF. This sequence joins TRBV24-1 and TRBJ1-6; 7 bases map to TRBD1. J was trimmed by 7 bases and V by 4 bases; bases with no gene match: 3. The CDR3 covers 14 residues. Germline CDR1 and CDR2: KGHDR and SFDVKD.

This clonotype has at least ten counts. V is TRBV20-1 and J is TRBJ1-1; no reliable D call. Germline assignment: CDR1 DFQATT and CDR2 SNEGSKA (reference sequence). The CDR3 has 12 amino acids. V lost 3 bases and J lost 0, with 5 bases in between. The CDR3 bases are TGCAGTGCTAGGTCCGTGAACACTGAAGCTTTCTTT. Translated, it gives CSARSVNTEAFF.

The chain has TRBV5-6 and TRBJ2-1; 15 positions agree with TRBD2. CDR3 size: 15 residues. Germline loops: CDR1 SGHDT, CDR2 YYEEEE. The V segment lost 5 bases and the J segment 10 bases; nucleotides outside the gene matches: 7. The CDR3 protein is CASSYGLAGGEEQFF. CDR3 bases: TGTGCCAGCAGTTATGGACTAGCGGGAGGGGAGGAGCAGTTCTTC.

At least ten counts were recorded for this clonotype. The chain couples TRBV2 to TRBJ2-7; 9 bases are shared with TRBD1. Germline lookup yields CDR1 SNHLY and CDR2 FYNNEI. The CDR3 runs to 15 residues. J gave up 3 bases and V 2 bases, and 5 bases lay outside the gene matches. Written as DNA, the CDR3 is TGTGCCAGCAGTGAAAGGGGACAGGGTATCTACGAGCAGTACTTC. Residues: CASSERGQGIYEQYF.

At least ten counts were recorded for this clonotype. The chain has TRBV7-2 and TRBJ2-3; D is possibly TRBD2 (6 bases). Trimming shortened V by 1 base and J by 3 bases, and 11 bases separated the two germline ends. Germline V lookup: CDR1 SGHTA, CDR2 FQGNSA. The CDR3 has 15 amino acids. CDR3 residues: CASSLGVRGTDTQYF. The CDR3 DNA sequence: TGTGCCAGCAGCTTAGGAGTCCGGGGGACAGATACGCAGTATTTT.

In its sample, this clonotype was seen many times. As DNA, the CDR3 is TGCAGTGCTAGAGAATACATGAACACTGAAGCTTTCTTT. Encoded protein: CSAREYMNTEAFF. The gene calls are TRBV20-1 and TRBJ1-1; D unclear. V was pared by 0 bases and J by 0 bases, with 5 bases between. Germline loops: CDR1 DFQATT, CDR2 SNEGSKA (reference sequence). The CDR3 loop spans 13 amino acids.

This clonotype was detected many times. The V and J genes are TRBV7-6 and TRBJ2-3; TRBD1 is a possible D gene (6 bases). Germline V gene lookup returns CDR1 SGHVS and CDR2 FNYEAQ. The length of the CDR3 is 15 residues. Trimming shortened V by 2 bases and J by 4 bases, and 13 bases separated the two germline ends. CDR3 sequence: CASSLLLTGSDTQYF. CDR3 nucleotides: TGTGCCAGCAGCTTACTTCTTACAGGGTCAGATACGCAGTATTTT.

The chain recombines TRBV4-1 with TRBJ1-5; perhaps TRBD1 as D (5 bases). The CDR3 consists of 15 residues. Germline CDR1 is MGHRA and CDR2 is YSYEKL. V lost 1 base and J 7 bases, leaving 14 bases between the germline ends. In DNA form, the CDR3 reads TGCGCCAGCAGCCAAGTAGTCAGGGTTAACCAGCCCCAGCATTTT. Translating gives CASSQVVRVNQPQHF.

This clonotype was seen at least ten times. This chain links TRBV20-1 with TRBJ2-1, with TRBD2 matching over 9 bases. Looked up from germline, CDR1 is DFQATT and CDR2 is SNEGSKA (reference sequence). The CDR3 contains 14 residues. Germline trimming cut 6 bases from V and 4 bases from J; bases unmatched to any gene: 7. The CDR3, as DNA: TGCAGTGCAACGAACAGCGGGAGGTACAATGAGCAGTTCTTC. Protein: CSATNSGRYNEQFF.

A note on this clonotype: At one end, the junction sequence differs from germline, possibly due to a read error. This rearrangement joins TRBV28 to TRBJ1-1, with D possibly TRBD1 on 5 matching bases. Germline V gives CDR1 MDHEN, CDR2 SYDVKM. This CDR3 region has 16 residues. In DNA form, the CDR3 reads TGTACCAGCAGTTCGGGGTTGGGGGGGGGGAACACTGAAGCTTTCTTT. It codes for CTSSSGLGGGNTEAFF.